This T cell receptor (beta chain) was found in a study of cytomegalovirus exposure and HLA in healthy donors. V was pared by 1 base and J by 2 bases, with 6 bases between. Germline values: CDR1 SGHAT, CDR2 FQNNGV. The CDR3 length is 13 residues. The primer mix had 60 Vbeta and 13 Jbeta primers. The assay was immunoSEQ multiplex PCR, and TCRdb's table has in-frame clones only and misses some. The table includes 150,000 to 180,000 clones, more than 70% detected once. V is TRBV11-2 and J is TRBJ2-7; D gene unclear. The sample was PBMCs. The TCR comes from a woman aged 40 to 50 in good health and CMV-seropositive. The CDR3 DNA is TGTGCCAGCAGCTTAGGGCCGACCTACGAGCAGTACTTC. It specifies CASSLGPTYEQYF.